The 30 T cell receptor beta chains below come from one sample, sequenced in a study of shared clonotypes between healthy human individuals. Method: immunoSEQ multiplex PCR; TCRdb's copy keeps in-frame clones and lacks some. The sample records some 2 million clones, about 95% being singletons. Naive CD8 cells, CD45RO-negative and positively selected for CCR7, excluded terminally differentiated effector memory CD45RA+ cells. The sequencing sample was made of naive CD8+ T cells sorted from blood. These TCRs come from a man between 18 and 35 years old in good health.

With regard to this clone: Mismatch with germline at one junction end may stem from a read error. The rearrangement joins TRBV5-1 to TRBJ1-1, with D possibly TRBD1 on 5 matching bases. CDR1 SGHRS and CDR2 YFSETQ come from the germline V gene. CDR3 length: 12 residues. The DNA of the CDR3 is TGCGCCAGCAGGGGGCAGAACGCTGAAGCTTTCTTT. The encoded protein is CASRGQNAEAFF.

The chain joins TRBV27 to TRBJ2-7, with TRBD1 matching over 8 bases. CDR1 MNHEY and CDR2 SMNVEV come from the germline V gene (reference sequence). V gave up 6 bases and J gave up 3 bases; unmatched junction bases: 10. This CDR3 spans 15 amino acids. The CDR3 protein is CASRWTGSSYYEQYF. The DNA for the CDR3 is TGTGCCAGCAGGTGGACAGGGTCCTCCTACTACGAGCAGTACTTC.

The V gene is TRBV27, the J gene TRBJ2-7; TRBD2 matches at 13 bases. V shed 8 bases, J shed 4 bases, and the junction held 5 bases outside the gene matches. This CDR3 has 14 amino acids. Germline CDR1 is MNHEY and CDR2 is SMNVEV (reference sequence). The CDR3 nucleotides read TGTGCCAGCGGACTAGCGGGGGAAACTTACGAGCAGTACTTC. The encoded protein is CASGLAGETYEQYF.

As DNA, the CDR3 is TGTGCCAGCAGTGAGTCTCCTGACAGTTGGAACACTGAAGCTTTCTTT. This sequence encodes CASSESPDSWNTEAFF. The rearrangement joins TRBV25-1 to TRBJ1-1, with D maybe TRBD1 (5 bases). Per germline, CDR1 MGHDK and CDR2 SYGVNS. V was shortened by 3 bases and J by 1 base, with 15 bases between the two germline ends. This CDR3 has 16 residues.

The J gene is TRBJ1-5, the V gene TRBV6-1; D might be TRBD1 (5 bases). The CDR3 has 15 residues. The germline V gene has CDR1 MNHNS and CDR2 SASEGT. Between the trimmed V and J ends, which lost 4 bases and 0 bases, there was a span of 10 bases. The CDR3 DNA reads TGTGCCAGCAGTGCACGGACACCTAGCAATCAGCCCCAGCATTTT. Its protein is CASSARTPSNQPQHF.

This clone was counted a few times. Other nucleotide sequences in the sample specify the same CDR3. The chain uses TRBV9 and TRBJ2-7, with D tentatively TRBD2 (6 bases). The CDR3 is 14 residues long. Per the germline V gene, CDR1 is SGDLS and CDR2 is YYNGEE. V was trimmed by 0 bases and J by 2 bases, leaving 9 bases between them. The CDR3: CASSVGGGTYEQYF. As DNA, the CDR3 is TGTGCCAGCAGCGTAGGTGGAGGGACCTACGAGCAGTACTTC.

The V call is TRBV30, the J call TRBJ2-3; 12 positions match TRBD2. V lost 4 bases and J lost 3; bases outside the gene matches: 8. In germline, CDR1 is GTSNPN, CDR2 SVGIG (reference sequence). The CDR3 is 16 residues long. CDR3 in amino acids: CAWTGLGTSGTDTQYF. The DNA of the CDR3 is TGTGCCTGGACCGGCTTGGGGACTAGCGGGACAGATACGCAGTATTTT. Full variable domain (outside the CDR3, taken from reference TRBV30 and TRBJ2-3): SQTIHQWPATLVQPVGSPLSLECTVEGTSNPNLYWYRQAAGRGLQLLFYSVGIGQISSEVPQNLSASRPQDRQFILSSKKLLLSDSGFYLCAWTGLGTSGTDTQYFGPGTRLTVL.

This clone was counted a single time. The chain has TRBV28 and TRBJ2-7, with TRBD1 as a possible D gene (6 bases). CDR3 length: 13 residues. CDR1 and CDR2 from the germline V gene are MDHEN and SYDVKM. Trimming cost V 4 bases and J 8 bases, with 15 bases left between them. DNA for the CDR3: TGTGCCAGCAGTTCGGTTGGACGGGACAAGCAGTACTTC. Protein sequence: CASSSVGRDKQYF.

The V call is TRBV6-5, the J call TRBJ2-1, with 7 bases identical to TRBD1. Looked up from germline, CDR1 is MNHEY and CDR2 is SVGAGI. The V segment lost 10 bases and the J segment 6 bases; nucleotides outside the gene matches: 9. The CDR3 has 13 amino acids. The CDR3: CATWDSLRNEQFF. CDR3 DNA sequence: TGTGCCACCTGGGACAGTTTGCGCAATGAGCAGTTCTTC.

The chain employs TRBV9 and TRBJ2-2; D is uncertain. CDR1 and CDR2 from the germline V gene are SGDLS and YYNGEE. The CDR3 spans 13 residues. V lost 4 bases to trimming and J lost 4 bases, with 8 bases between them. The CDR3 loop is CASSTSSTGELFF. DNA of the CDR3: TGTGCCAGCAGCACATCATCCACCGGGGAGCTGTTTTTT.

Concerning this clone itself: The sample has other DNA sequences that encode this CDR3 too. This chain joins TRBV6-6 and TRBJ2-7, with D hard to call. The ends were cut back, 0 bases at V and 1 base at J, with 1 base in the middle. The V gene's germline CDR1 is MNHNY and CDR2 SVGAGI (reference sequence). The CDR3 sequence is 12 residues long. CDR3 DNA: TGTGCCAGCAGTTACTCGTCCTACGAGCAGTACTTC. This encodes CASSYSSYEQYF.

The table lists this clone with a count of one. CDR3 nucleotide sequence: TGTGCCAGCAGTGACCCACCCGTTTTTTATGCGGAGAGCTCCTATAATTCACCCCTCCACTTT. Translating gives CASSDPPVFYAESSYNSPLHF. The J gene is TRBJ1-6, the V gene TRBV6-4, with D unclear. V lost 2 bases and J 0 bases, leaving 23 bases between the germline ends. The CDR3 is made up of 21 amino acids. Germline-derived CDR1 and CDR2 are MRHNA and SNTAGT.

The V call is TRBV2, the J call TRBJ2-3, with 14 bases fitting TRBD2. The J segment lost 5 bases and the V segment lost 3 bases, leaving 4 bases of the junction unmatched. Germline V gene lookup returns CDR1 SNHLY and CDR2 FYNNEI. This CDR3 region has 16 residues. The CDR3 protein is CASSDPGLAGVDTQYF. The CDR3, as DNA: TGTGCCAGCAGTGACCCGGGACTAGCGGGAGTAGATACGCAGTATTTT. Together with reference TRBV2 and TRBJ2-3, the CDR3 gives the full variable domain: EPEVTQTPSHQVTQMGQEVILRCVPISNHLYFYWYRQILGQKVEFLVSFYNNEISEKSEIFDDQFSVERPDGSNFTLKIRSTKLEDSAMYFCASSDPGLAGVDTQYFGPGTRLTVL.

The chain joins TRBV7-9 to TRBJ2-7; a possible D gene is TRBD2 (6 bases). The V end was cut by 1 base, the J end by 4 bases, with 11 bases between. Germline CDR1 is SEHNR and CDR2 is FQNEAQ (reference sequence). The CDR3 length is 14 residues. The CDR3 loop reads CASSLVGGRYEQYF. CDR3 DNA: TGTGCCAGCAGCTTAGTGGGGGGAAGATACGAGCAGTACTTC.

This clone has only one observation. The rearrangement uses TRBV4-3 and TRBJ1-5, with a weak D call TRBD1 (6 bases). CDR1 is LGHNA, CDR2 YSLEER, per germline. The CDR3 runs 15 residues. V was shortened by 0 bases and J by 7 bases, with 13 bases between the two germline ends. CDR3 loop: CASSQDRGVEQPQHF. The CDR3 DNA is TGCGCCAGCAGCCAAGACAGGGGAGTGGAGCAGCCCCAGCATTTT.

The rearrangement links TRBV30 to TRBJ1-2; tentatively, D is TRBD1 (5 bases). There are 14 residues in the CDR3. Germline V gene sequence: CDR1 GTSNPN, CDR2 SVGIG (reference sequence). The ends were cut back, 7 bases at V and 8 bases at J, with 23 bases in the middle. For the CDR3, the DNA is TGTGCCTTGGCACAGGCCAGGGTGGGTGTAGGCTACACCTTC. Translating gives CALAQARVGVGYTF.

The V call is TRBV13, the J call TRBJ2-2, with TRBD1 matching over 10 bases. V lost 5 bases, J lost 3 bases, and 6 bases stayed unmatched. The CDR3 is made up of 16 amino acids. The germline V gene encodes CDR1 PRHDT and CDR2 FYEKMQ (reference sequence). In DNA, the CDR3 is TGTGCCAGCAGCACTCAGACAGGGGGCCACACCGGGGAGCTGTTTTTT. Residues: CASSTQTGGHTGELFF.

CDR3 sequence reads: CASSIVPLQNEQFF. The CDR3 DNA reads as TGTGCCAGTAGTATAGTCCCTCTTCAGAATGAGCAGTTCTTC. The rearrangement links TRBV19 to TRBJ2-1; D not resolved. The CDR3 runs to 14 residues. CDR1 is LNHDA, CDR2 SQIVND, per germline (reference sequence). Trimming stripped 1 base from V and 7 bases from J, with 11 bases between.

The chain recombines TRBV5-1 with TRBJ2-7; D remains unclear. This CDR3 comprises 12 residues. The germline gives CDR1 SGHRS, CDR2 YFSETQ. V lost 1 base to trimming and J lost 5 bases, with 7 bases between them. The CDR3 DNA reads TGCGCCAGCAGCTTGACGCAGAACGAGCAGTACTTC. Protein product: CASSLTQNEQYF.

Here the CDR3 DNA reads TGTGCCAGCAACACAAACAGGGGAACTGAAGCTTTCTTT. It specifies CASNTNRGTEAFF. The rearrangement joins TRBV28 to TRBJ1-1; 7 nucleotides match TRBD1. V was pared by 7 bases and J by 5 bases, with 7 bases of the junction left unmatched. CDR3 length: 13 residues. CDR1 MDHEN and CDR2 SYDVKM come from the germline V gene.

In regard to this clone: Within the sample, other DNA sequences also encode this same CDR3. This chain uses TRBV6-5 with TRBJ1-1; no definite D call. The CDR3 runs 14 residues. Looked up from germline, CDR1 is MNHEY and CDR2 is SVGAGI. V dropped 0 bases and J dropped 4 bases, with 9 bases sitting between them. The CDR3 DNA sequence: TGTGCCAGCAGTTACTCTGAGGGAGCCACTGAAGCTTTCTTT. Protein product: CASSYSEGATEAFF.

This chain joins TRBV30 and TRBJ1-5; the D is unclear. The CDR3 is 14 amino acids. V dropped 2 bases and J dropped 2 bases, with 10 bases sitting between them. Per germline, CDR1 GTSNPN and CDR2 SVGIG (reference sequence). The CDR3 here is CAWSTASGNQPQHF. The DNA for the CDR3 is TGTGCCTGGAGTACGGCATCGGGCAATCAGCCCCAGCATTTT.

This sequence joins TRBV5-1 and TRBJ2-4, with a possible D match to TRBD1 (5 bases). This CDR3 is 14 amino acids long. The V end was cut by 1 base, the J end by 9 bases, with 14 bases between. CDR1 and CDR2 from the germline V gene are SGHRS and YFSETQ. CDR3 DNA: TGCGCCAGCAGCTTGTACGACGCCCAGGGCATTCAGTACTTC. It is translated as CASSLYDAQGIQYF.

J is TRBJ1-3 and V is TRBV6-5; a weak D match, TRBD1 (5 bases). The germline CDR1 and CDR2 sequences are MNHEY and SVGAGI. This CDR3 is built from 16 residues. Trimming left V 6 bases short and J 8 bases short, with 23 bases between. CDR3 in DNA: TGTGCCAGCAGCTACGAACCCCGGGGGGGTCGAGACACCATATATTTT. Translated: CASSYEPRGGRDTIYF.

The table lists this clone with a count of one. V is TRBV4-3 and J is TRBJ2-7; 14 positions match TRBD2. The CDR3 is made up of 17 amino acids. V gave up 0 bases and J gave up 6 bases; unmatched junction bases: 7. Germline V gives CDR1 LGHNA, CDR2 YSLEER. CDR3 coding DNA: TGCGCCAGCAGCCAAGATAGGGGACTAGCGGGAGTCTTCGAGCAGTACTTC. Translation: CASSQDRGLAGVFEQYF.

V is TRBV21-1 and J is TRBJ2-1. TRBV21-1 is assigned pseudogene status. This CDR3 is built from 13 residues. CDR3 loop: CASSKTSNNEQFF. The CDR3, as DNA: TGTGCCAGCAGCAAGACCTCTAACAATGAGCAGTTCTTC.

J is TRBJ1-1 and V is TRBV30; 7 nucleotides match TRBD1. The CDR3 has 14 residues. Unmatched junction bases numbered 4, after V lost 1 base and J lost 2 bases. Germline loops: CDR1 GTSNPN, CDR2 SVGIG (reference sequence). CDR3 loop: CAWSGTGANTEAFF. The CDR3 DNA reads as TGTGCCTGGAGTGGGACAGGCGCCAACACTGAAGCTTTCTTT.

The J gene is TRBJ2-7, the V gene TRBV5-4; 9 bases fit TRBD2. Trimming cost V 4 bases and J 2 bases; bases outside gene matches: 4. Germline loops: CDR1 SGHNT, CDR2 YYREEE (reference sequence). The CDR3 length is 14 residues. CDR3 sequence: CASSISGRTYEQYF. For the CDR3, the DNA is TGTGCCAGCAGCATAAGCGGGAGGACCTACGAGCAGTACTTC.

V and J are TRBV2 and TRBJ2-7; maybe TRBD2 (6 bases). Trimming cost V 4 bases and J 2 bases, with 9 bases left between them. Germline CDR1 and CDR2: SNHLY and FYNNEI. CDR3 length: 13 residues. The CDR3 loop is CASSALATYEQYF. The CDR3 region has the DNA TGTGCCAGCAGTGCTCTAGCGACCTACGAGCAGTACTTC. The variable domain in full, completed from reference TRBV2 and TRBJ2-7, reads EPEVTQTPSHQVTQMGQEVILRCVPISNHLYFYWYRQILGQKVEFLVSFYNNEISEKSEIFDDQFSVERPDGSNFTLKIRSTKLEDSAMYFCASSALATYEQYFGPGTRLTVT.

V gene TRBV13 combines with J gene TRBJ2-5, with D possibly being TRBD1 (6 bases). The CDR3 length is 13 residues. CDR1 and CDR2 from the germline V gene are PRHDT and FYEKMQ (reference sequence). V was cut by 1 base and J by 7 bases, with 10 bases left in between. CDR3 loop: CASSLDLQGTQYF. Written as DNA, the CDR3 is TGTGCCAGCAGCTTAGATTTACAGGGGACCCAGTACTTC.